The 8 T cell receptor beta chains in this list originate from one sample, sequenced in a study of cytomegalovirus exposure and HLA in healthy donors. In the PCR, 60 Vbeta and 13 Jbeta primers were used. The data were produced by immunoSEQ multiplex PCR, yet TCRdb's version contains in-frame clones alone and is incomplete. The data contain around 81,000 clones, 55% to 75% of them singletons. Sequencing input: PBMCs. These receptors came from a man aged 25-45 years in good health and CMV-seropositive.

The rearrangement joins TRBV28 to TRBJ2-2; no definite D call. CDR1 and CDR2 (germline): MDHEN, SYDVKM. The CDR3 has 14 amino acids. The V gene lost 6 bases and the J gene lost 0 bases, with 8 bases spanning the gap. The DNA for the CDR3 is TGTGCCAGCAGACAGACCGCGAACACCGGGGAGCTGTTTTTT. Amino acid sequence: CASRQTANTGELFF. Drawing the rest from reference TRBV28 and TRBJ2-2, the complete variable domain is DVKVTQSSRYLVKRTGEKVFLECVQDMDHENMFWYRQDPGLGLRLIYFSYDVKMKEKGDIPEGYSVSREKKERFSLILESASTNQTSMYLCASRQTANTGELFFGEGSRLTVL.

V and J are TRBV6-6 and TRBJ2-2, with 10 bases fitting TRBD1. The CDR3 totals 16 residues. The V gene end was trimmed by 6 bases and the J gene end by 2 bases; junction bases not matched to a gene: 6. Germline V gene data show CDR1 as MNHNY and CDR2 as SVGAGI (reference sequence). The CDR3 sequence is CASSSGTGENTGELFF. In nucleotides, the CDR3 is TGTGCCAGCAGCTCCGGGACAGGGGAAAACACCGGGGAGCTGTTTTTT.

The genes are TRBV5-1 and TRBJ2-3, with 12 bases lining up with TRBD2. The CDR3 extends over 19 amino acids. Germline CDR1 and CDR2: SGHRS and YFSETQ. The junction had 8 bases not matched to a gene; V was cut back by 0 bases and J by 0 bases. The CDR3 DNA follows: TGCGCCAGCAGCTTGGTTGCGACTAGCGGGGGAGCTAGCACAGATACGCAGTATTTT. Its translation is CASSLVATSGGASTDTQYF.

This clone has only a few counts. The chain recombines TRBV9 with TRBJ2-2; 10 nucleotides match TRBD2. This CDR3 spans 17 amino acids. The ends lost 4 bases at V and 2 bases at J; junction bases unmatched: 8. The germline CDR1 and CDR2 sequences are SGDLS and YYNGEE. The CDR3 is CASSPAASGGNTGELFF. In nucleotides, the CDR3 is TGTGCCAGCAGCCCAGCGGCTAGCGGGGGCAACACCGGGGAGCTGTTTTTT.

The gene calls are TRBV6-6 and TRBJ1-4; the match to TRBD1 covers 7 bases. J gave up 8 bases and V 5 bases, and 8 bases lay outside the gene matches. CDR3 length equals 14 residues. Germline-derived CDR1 and CDR2 are MNHNY and SVGAGI (reference sequence). CDR3: CASSETGRGEKLFF. The CDR3 region has the DNA TGTGCCAGCAGTGAGACAGGGAGAGGAGAAAAACTGTTTTTT.

The CDR3, as DNA: TGTGCCAGTAGTATAATATTCTCCGGACAAGGAGATACGCAGTATTTT. Translated, it gives CASSIIFSGQGDTQYF. The J gene is TRBJ2-3, the V gene TRBV19; D perhaps matches TRBD1 (5 bases). Looked up from germline, CDR1 is LNHDA and CDR2 is SQIVND (reference sequence). CDR3 length: 16 amino acids. V shed 2 bases and J shed 5 bases, with 17 bases lying between them.

The V call is TRBV5-8, the J call TRBJ2-7, with 9 nucleotides matching TRBD2. J gave up 2 bases and V 3 bases, and 12 bases lay outside the gene matches. There are 17 residues in the CDR3. CDR1 is SGHTS, CDR2 YDEGEE, per germline. Here the CDR3 DNA reads TGTGCCAGCAGCTCCCTGGGGCGGGAGGGCCCCACCTACGAGCAGTACTTC. Its translation is CASSSLGREGPTYEQYF.

This chain joins TRBV6-1 and TRBJ2-4; unclear D gene. The CDR3 is 15 amino acids. The ends were cut back, 9 bases at V and 0 bases at J, with 15 bases in the middle. Per the germline V gene, CDR1 is MNHNS and CDR2 is SASEGT. CDR3 in amino acids: CASHSSLIAKNIQYF. CDR3 sequence (DNA): TGTGCCAGTCACAGCAGTTTAATAGCCAAAAACATTCAGTACTTC.